This T cell receptor (beta chain) was identified in a study of T cells in Graves' hyperthyroidism and ophthalmopathy. The overall study: Pretreatment peripheral blood was obtained at initial diagnosis.

The study, taken as a whole, reports: The model forecast ophthalmopathy, anticipating it by a median roughly 6.3 months before onset.

Thyroid ultrasound and orbital computed tomography, with clinical symptoms and serum thyroxine and TRAb, informed diagnoses. The CDR3 regions of TCR beta were amplified from RNA transcripts. RT-PCR in the first round (using the HTBI primer set) targeted the TCR CDR3. TCRdb used MiXCR to reprocess the multiplex PCR reads, holding one entry per CDR3 protein. Of under 650,000 distinct CDR3 sequences in the sample, 16% were seen once. Losses at the gene ends were 0 bases for V and 5 bases for J; bases not matched to a gene: 12. Germline loops: CDR1 DFQATT, CDR2 SNEGSKA (reference sequence). The CDR3 runs to 17 residues. This clonotype was detected once. Antigen: not known.

This TCR was recovered from a woman aged 30 to 39 with Graves' hyperthyroidism. The chain links TRBV20-1 to TRBJ1-5; 8 nucleotides line up with TRBD1. Sequenced sample: blood. The CDR3 region is CSARDGGDRRGYQPQHF. The CDR3 nucleotides read TGCAGTGCTAGAGATGGAGGGGACAGGCGGGGGTATCAGCCCCAGCATTTT.